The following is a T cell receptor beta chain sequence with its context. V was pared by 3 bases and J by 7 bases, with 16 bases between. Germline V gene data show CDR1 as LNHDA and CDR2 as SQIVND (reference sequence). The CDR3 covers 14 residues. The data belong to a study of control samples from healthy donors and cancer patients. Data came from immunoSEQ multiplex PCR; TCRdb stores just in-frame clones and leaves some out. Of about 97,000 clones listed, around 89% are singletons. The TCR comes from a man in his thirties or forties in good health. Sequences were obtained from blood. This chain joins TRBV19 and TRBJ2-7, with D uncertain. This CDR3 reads CASSMNGQQFEQYF. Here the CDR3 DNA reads TGTGCCAGTAGTATGAATGGCCAGCAGTTTGAGCAGTACTTC. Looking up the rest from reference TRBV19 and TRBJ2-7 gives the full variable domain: DGGITQSPKYLFRKEGQNVTLSCEQNLNHDAMYWYRQDPGQGLRLIYYSQIVNDFQKGDIAEGYSVSREKKESFPLTVTSAQKNPTAFYLCASSMNGQQFEQYFGPGTRLTVT.